Below, one TCR beta chain is given with its context. Germline values: CDR1 SNHLY, CDR2 FYNNEI. The CDR3 length is 15 residues. V lost 2 bases, J lost 1 base, and 12 bases lay in between. This entry is derived from a study of shared clonotypes between healthy human individuals. Profiling relied on immunoSEQ multiplex PCR, and the TCRdb table lists in-frame clones only, not all of them. This sample has about 2,100,000 clones; under 95% occur once, and the top ten carry 1.5% to 2%. CD45RO negativity and positive selection for CCR7 defined naive CD8 cells, a population that excluded terminally differentiated effector memory CD45RA+ cells.

The source is a man between 18 and 35 years old in good health. Some clones in this sample may be carry-over from other donors' samples. The specimen sequenced was naive CD8+ T cells from PBMCs. This chain joins TRBV2 and TRBJ2-7, with D perhaps matching TRBD1 (6 bases). In DNA form, the CDR3 reads TGTGCCAGCAGTGAATGGGGCAGGGGTTCCTACGAGCAGTACTTC. Translating gives CASSEWGRGSYEQYF.